This T cell receptor beta chain was observed in a study of T-cell reconstitution after alpha-beta-depleted transplantation in children. Study observations and caveats: Surviving thymic progenitors and recipient T cells were the source of high TCRbeta diversity at day 60 in some patients. Newly produced T cells mostly accounted for T-cell counts and diversity one year post-transplant. About two months after transplant, alpha-beta T cells reportedly came from several hundred expanded graft clones.

V lost 0 bases, J lost 7 bases, and 8 bases lay in between. Germline CDR1 is SGHKS and CDR2 is YYEKEE (reference sequence). The CDR3 loop spans 12 amino acids. This clonotype was seen a few times. Antigen specificity is unknown. Unique molecular identifiers were incorporated into the prepared TCRbeta library. From the PCR reads, TCRdb called clonotypes with MiXCR, one entry per CDR3 protein. The sample holds under 750,000 distinct CDR3 sequences, roughly 23% seen once. The sequencing used PBMCs, mostly from graft donor cells, collected 360 days after TCRalphabeta/CD19-depleted stem cell transplant. The TCR was taken from a boy younger than two who had a stem cell transplant for acute myeloid leukemia, so the T cells may come from the graft donor. The V gene is TRBV5-5, the J gene TRBJ2-7; D ambiguous. The CDR3: CASSLAGPEQYV. The CDR3 DNA reads TGTGCCAGCAGCTTGGCGGGCCCTGAGCAGTACGTC.